The entry that follows covers one T cell receptor beta chain sequence. As yet, its antigen is unknown. The PCR contained 60 Vbeta and 13 Jbeta primers. The data were produced by immunoSEQ multiplex PCR, yet TCRdb's version contains in-frame clones alone and is incomplete. The sample table sets out about 160,000 clones. The data were taken from a study of cytomegalovirus exposure and HLA in healthy donors. Overall study results and limits: Several top significant clusters appeared, in a later analysis, to be linked to common viral pathogens.

The CDR3 is made up of 14 amino acids. Germline V lookup: CDR1 MNHNS, CDR2 SASEGT. V lost 6 bases to trimming and J lost 7 bases; unmatched junction nucleotides: 7. This sequence was found in an older woman in good health and CMV-seronegative. The chain joins TRBV6-1 to TRBJ1-1; 11 bases are shared with TRBD1. Sequencing input: PBMCs. CDR3 sequence reads: CASRRDRGTFEAFF. CDR3 nucleotides: TGTGCCAGCAGGAGGGACAGGGGGACTTTTGAAGCTTTCTTT.